This T cell receptor (beta chain) derives from a study of blood T cell repertoires in COVID-19. The overall study: Acute and convalescent COVID-19 samples came from the United States, Italy and Spain. T cells, B-cell-depleted T cells, or PBMCs provided the cDNA or gDNA that served as material.

The germline gives CDR1 SGDLS, CDR2 YYNGEE. V shed 0 bases and J 4 bases; nucleotides not matched to a gene: 6. CDR3 length: 16 residues. As originally analysed: Estimated nucleated cell counts came from reference gene primer amplification. Libraries were prepared by immunoSEQ multiplex PCR; TCRdb keeps only in-frame clonotypes and omits some of them. V and J calls plus clone size are reproduced from that table; the DNA served to infer D and trimming. The data hold 12,000 to 15,000 clones, with around 87% observed a single time. The receptor comes from a human donor in a cohort sampled during active COVID-19. V and J are TRBV9 and TRBJ2-1; 8 bases fit TRBD2. Sequencing was done on a sample of peripheral blood. The CDR3 sequence is CASSVGRTSGYNEQFF. DNA for the CDR3: TGTGCCAGCAGCGTAGGAAGAACTAGCGGATACAATGAGCAGTTCTTC.